What follows are 28 T cell receptor beta chains derived from one specimen sequenced in a study of control samples from healthy donors and cancer patients. TCRdb's copy holds only in-frame clones and misses some; the assay was immunoSEQ multiplex PCR. Counted here are around 99,000 clones, 75% to 95% occurring once; the ten biggest clones make up 4.4%. The material sequenced was blood. These receptors all come from a human donor in good health. The donor label of this sample is uncertain.

This chain uses TRBV19 with TRBJ2-5; the D is unclear. The CDR3 consists of 14 residues. V lost 5 bases and J lost 5, with 15 bases in between. Germline values: CDR1 LNHDA, CDR2 SQIVND (reference sequence). The CDR3 sequence is CASSRGSPWETQYF. The CDR3 DNA reads TGTGCCAGTAGTCGTGGCAGTCCCTGGGAGACCCAGTACTTC.

The genes are TRBV10-3 and TRBJ1-5; D remains ambiguous. Per germline, CDR1 ENHRY and CDR2 SYGVKD. The CDR3 length is 16 residues. V lost 10 bases, J lost 2 bases, and 21 bases lay in between. The CDR3 loop reads CATANPGGSGNQPQHF. Written as DNA, the CDR3 is TGTGCCACGGCCAACCCGGGAGGGTCGGGCAATCAGCCCCAGCATTTT.

The chain couples TRBV6-5 to TRBJ2-2; tentative D call: TRBD1 (5 bases). The germline gives CDR1 MNHEY, CDR2 SVGAGI. The CDR3 spans 16 residues. V was shortened by 2 bases and J by 4 bases, with 14 bases between the two germline ends. The CDR3 spells CASSYPQGLRTGELFF. CDR3 coding DNA: TGTGCCAGCAGTTACCCTCAGGGCCTTCGCACCGGGGAGCTGTTTTTT.

This chain links TRBV7-3 with TRBJ2-2; 8 bases line up with TRBD2. The ends lost 7 bases at V and 7 bases at J; junction bases unmatched: 11. The CDR3 contains 15 residues. CDR1 and CDR2 from the germline V gene are SGHTA and FQGTGA. As DNA, the CDR3 is TGTGCCAGCAAGGCGGGACTAGAACAAGTCGGGGAGCTGTTTTTT. Translation gives CASKAGLEQVGELFF.

The chain carries TRBV28 and TRBJ1-2; TRBD1 agrees at 7 bases. The CDR3 is made up of 15 amino acids. The germline CDR1 and CDR2 sequences are MDHEN and SYDVKM. The J segment lost 8 bases and the V segment lost 4 bases, leaving 13 bases of the junction unmatched. As DNA, the CDR3 is TGTGCCAGCAGTTCAGCCGGGACAGATGCCAGGGGCTACACCTTC. Translation: CASSSAGTDARGYTF.

J is TRBJ2-2 and V is TRBV27; 7 bases align to TRBD2. Trimming at V came to 6 bases and at J to 8 bases, leaving 18 bases not matched to a gene. The CDR3 consists of 17 residues. Germline CDR1 MNHEY, CDR2 SMNVEV (reference sequence). CDR3 DNA: TGTGCCAGCAGACTCTTTATAGCGGGTATAGATGGTGGGGAGCTGTTTTTT. It specifies CASRLFIAGIDGGELFF.

This chain links TRBV11-2 with TRBJ2-2; possibly TRBD2 for D (6 bases). The germline gives CDR1 SGHAT, CDR2 FQNNGV. Trimming took off 1 base at V and 4 bases at J, with 10 bases between the two ends. The CDR3 consists of 15 residues. The CDR3: CASSLGVGGTGELFF. The CDR3 region has the DNA TGTGCCAGCAGCTTAGGAGTGGGGGGCACCGGGGAGCTGTTTTTT. Full variable domain (rest looked up from reference TRBV11-2 and TRBJ2-2): EAGVAQSPRYKIIEKRQSVAFWCNPISGHATLYWYQQILGQGPKLLIQFQNNGVVDDSQLPKDRFSAERLKGVDSTLKIQPAKLEDSAVYLCASSLGVGGTGELFFGEGSRLTVL.

V is TRBV7-2 and J is TRBJ1-1; D gene ambiguous. V was clipped by 1 base and J by 0 bases, with 9 bases between them. Germline CDR1 is SGHTA and CDR2 is FQGNSA. The CDR3 contains 15 residues. The CDR3 is CASSLGVNLNTEAFF. The CDR3 DNA reads TGTGCCAGCAGCTTAGGAGTTAATCTGAACACTGAAGCTTTCTTT.

V usage is TRBV5-1 and J usage is TRBJ1-1; D ambiguous. Germline values: CDR1 SGHRS, CDR2 YFSETQ. CDR3 length: 14 residues. The V gene lost 6 bases and the J gene lost 0 bases, with 12 bases spanning the gap. The CDR3 sequence is CASKLNQMNTEAFF. In nucleotides, the CDR3 is TGCGCCAGCAAGCTGAACCAGATGAACACTGAAGCTTTCTTT.

The V gene is TRBV10-1, the J gene TRBJ2-2, with 8 bases lining up with TRBD2. Germline CDR1 is WNHNN and CDR2 is SYGVQD (reference sequence). The CDR3 extends over 14 amino acids. J was trimmed by 3 bases and V by 4 bases; bases with no gene match: 1. The CDR3 DNA reads TGCGCCAGCAGTGGGACTAGCTACACCGGGGAGCTGTTTTTT. Translating gives CASSGTSYTGELFF.

To note about this clone: The junction shows a germline mismatch at one end, possibly a read error. The chain recombines TRBV5-4 with TRBJ1-6; D unclear. The germline gives CDR1 SGHNT, CDR2 YYREEE (reference sequence). The CDR3 has 13 residues. In nucleotides, the CDR3 is TGTGCCAGCAGCTTATTCGATCAATCACCCCCCCACTTT. This codes for CASSLFDQSPPHF.

The V and J genes are TRBV19 and TRBJ2-7; no reliable D call. V lost 9 bases and J lost 6, with 15 bases in between. The germline V gene encodes CDR1 LNHDA and CDR2 SQIVND (reference sequence). The CDR3 is 12 residues long. The CDR3 here is CASKPQTGEQYF. The CDR3 nucleotides read TGTGCCAGCAAACCCCAAACGGGCGAGCAGTACTTC.

CDR3 in amino acids: CASRRSGDNEQFF. The CDR3 nucleotides read TGCGCCAGCAGAAGATCTGGGGACAATGAGCAGTTCTTC. The rearrangement uses TRBV10-2 and TRBJ2-1; D gene unclear. Per the germline V gene, CDR1 is WSHSY and CDR2 is SAAADI. CDR3 length: 13 residues. With 6 bases removed from V and 5 bases from J, the gap between germline ends came to 11 bases.

The J gene is TRBJ1-1, the V gene TRBV10-1, with D maybe TRBD1 (5 bases). CDR1 WNHNN and CDR2 SYGVQD come from the germline V gene (reference sequence). V was pared by 0 bases and J by 5 bases, with 19 bases between. This CDR3 has 17 residues. CDR3 sequence: CASSESNGLSGGTEAFF. In DNA, the CDR3 is TGCGCCAGCAGTGAGTCCAATGGGTTAAGCGGGGGGACTGAAGCTTTCTTT.

The table lists this clone with a few counts. This chain links TRBV5-6 with TRBJ1-5, with 10 positions matching TRBD1. This CDR3 is built from 15 residues. Germline assignment: CDR1 SGHDT and CDR2 YYEEEE. J gave up 6 bases and V 4 bases, and 7 bases lay outside the gene matches. The CDR3, as DNA: TGTGCCAGCAGCCGCGACAGGGGGCCATCTCAGCCCCAGCATTTT. Translating gives CASSRDRGPSQPQHF.

The chain joins TRBV6-5 to TRBJ1-3; D gene ambiguous. The CDR3 sequence is 15 residues long. The V gene lost 6 bases and the J gene lost 2 bases, with 14 bases spanning the gap. The germline V gene encodes CDR1 MNHEY and CDR2 SVGAGI. The DNA of the CDR3 is TGTGCCAGCAGCCTCCGTCGGACCACTGGAAACACCATATATTTT. Residues: CASSLRRTTGNTIYF.

The chain employs TRBV12-3 or TRBV12-4 and TRBJ2-6; D possibly uses TRBD1 or TRBD2 (5 bases each). The CDR3 extends over 13 amino acids. The V gene lost 3 bases and the J gene lost 10 bases, with 10 bases spanning the gap. CDR3 coding DNA: TGTGCCAGCAGTTTTGACTGGGGGAACGTCCTGACTTTC. Translation: CASSFDWGNVLTF.

The V gene is TRBV10-2, the J gene TRBJ2-2; D is tentatively TRBD1 or TRBD2 (6 bases each). The CDR3 consists of 18 residues. V shed 2 bases and J shed 3 bases, with 19 bases lying between them. In germline, CDR1 is WSHSY, CDR2 SAAADI. CDR3 DNA sequence: TGCGCCAGCAGTGAGGAGGGGGGCCCGCTATCTTACACCGGGGAGCTGTTTTTT. Translating gives CASSEEGGPLSYTGELFF.

The chain is built from TRBV3-1 (or the pseudogene TRBV3-2) and TRBJ1-4; 10 nucleotides align to TRBD1. This CDR3 has 16 residues. Looked up from germline, CDR1 is LGHDT and CDR2 is YNNKEL (reference sequence). V gave up 2 bases and J gave up 8 bases; unmatched junction bases: 8. For the CDR3, the DNA is TGTGCCAGCAGCCAACGAACGGGACAGGGGAGAGAAAAACTGTTTTTT. Protein product: CASSQRTGQGREKLFF.

The chain uses TRBV5-1 and TRBJ1-3, with D possibly TRBD1 on 6 matching bases. The V end was cut by 6 bases, the J end by 0 bases, with 16 bases between. Per germline, CDR1 SGHRS and CDR2 YFSETQ. The CDR3 contains 16 residues. The DNA of the CDR3 is TGCGCCAGCACCCCGGGAGGGGGGGACTCTGGAAACACCATATATTTT. It yields the protein CASTPGGGDSGNTIYF.

This chain joins TRBV4-2 and TRBJ2-7, with 10 bases fitting TRBD1. The germline CDR1 and CDR2 sequences are LGHNA and YNFKEQ. Germline trimming cut 1 base from V and 5 bases from J; bases unmatched to any gene: 8. The CDR3 is 16 residues long. CDR3 sequence reads: CASSQGGTGVENEQYF. The CDR3 nucleotides are TGTGCCAGCAGCCAAGGTGGGACAGGGGTGGAAAACGAGCAGTACTTC.

As concerns this clone: The same CDR3 arises from other DNA sequences in this sample as well. The chain employs TRBV6-5 and TRBJ2-7; 8 bases are shared with TRBD2. V shed 8 bases and J 2 bases; nucleotides not matched to a gene: 11. Germline lookup yields CDR1 MNHEY and CDR2 SVGAGI. The CDR3 contains 15 residues. CDR3: CASHPPRRGAYEQYF. CDR3 in DNA: TGTGCCAGCCATCCCCCGCGGCGGGGGGCCTACGAGCAGTACTTC.

The rearrangement links TRBV28 to TRBJ1-2, with 7 bases aligning to TRBD1. CDR1 is MDHEN, CDR2 SYDVKM, per germline. V was pared by 3 bases and J by 2 bases, with 12 bases of the junction left unmatched. The CDR3 totals 17 residues. CDR3 in DNA: TGTGCCAGCAGTTTTATAGGGGGCGACAGTTCGAACTATGGCTACACCTTC. Translated: CASSFIGGDSSNYGYTF.

V and J are TRBV20-1 and TRBJ2-1; 11 bases match TRBD2. The V and J ends lost 3 bases and 1 base, in that order; junction bases with no gene match: 5. Per germline, CDR1 DFQATT and CDR2 SNEGSKA (reference sequence). The CDR3 runs to 16 residues. The CDR3 sequence: CSASRLAGNSYNEQFF. CDR3 bases: TGCAGTGCTAGTCGACTAGCGGGGAATTCCTACAATGAGCAGTTCTTC.

This clone was picked up one time. CDR3 protein: CASSEWVADTQYF. DNA of the CDR3: TGTGCCAGCAGTGAATGGGTGGCAGATACGCAGTATTTT. V usage is TRBV25-1 and J usage is TRBJ2-3; D gene unclear. From germline, CDR1 is MGHDK and CDR2 SYGVNS. The CDR3 extends over 13 amino acids. The V end was cut by 1 base, the J end by 4 bases, with 6 bases between.

The chain carries TRBV15 and TRBJ1-5, with a tentative D call TRBD1 (6 bases). V was trimmed by 3 bases and J by 7 bases, leaving 22 bases between them. CDR1 and CDR2 from the germline V gene are LNHNV and YYDKDF (reference sequence). The CDR3 spans 17 residues. CDR3 amino acids: CATSSLPNQGLGQPQHF. Written as DNA, the CDR3 is TGTGCCACCAGCAGCCTTCCAAATCAGGGGTTAGGCCAGCCCCAGCATTTT. Drawing the rest from reference TRBV15 and TRBJ1-5, the complete variable domain is DAMVIQNPRYQVTQFGKPVTLSCSQTLNHNVMYWYQQKSSQAPKLLFHYYDKDFNNEADTPDNFQSRRPNTSFCFLDIRSPGLGDTAMYLCATSSLPNQGLGQPQHFGDGTRLSIL.

The genes are TRBV2 and TRBJ2-2, with TRBD1 matching over 9 bases. The CDR3 contains 13 residues. After removal of 9 bases from V and 4 bases from J, the junction contained 3 bases not matched to a gene. CDR1 and CDR2 from the germline V gene are SNHLY and FYNNEI. The CDR3 is CARQGARTGELFF. The CDR3 DNA follows: TGTGCCAGACAGGGGGCTCGCACCGGGGAGCTGTTTTTT.

The genes are TRBV10-3 and TRBJ1-6; D might be TRBD1 (5 bases). The V end lost 6 bases, the J end lost 9 bases, and 18 bases lay between the germline ends. CDR3 size: 15 residues. Germline V gives CDR1 ENHRY, CDR2 SYGVKD. The CDR3 coding sequence is TGTGCCATCAGATTAGACAGCGGGGGAGGTTCACCCCTCCACTTT. It is translated as CAIRLDSGGGSPLHF.